This paragraph covers one T cell receptor beta chain sequence. Its matching antigen is unknown. Primers included in the PCR were 60 Vbeta and 13 Jbeta primers. Measured with immunoSEQ multiplex PCR; TCRdb has only the in-frame clones, and not every one. The sample includes about 190,000 clones, 65% to 85% seen only once; the top ten take about 1.7%. The ends lost 6 bases at V and 4 bases at J; junction bases unmatched: 3. Germline values: CDR1 KGHSH, CDR2 LQKENI. This CDR3 comprises 12 residues. This specimen comes from a study of cytomegalovirus exposure and HLA in healthy donors. Study conclusions and caveats: Analysis was carried out at a later point, and it linked a missense DCLRE1C variant to TCR beta V- and J-gene trimming. Versus the approximately 720-donor mean, an Asian-associated ancestry cluster reportedly showed fewer N-insertions in a later analysis.

V and J are TRBV18 and TRBJ2-7; 7 bases are shared with TRBD2. Sequences were obtained from PBMCs. The receptor comes from a man between 18 and 35 years old in good health and CMV-seronegative. CDR3: CASSPGGYEQYF. The CDR3 DNA sequence: TGTGCCAGCTCTCCGGGGGGTTACGAGCAGTACTTC. Drawing the rest from reference TRBV18 and TRBJ2-7, the complete variable domain is NAGVMQNPRHLVRRRGQEARLRCSPMKGHSHVYWYRQLPEEGLKFMVYLQKENIIDESGMPKERFSAEFPKEGPSILRIQQVVRGDSAAYFCASSPGGYEQYFGPGTRLTVT.